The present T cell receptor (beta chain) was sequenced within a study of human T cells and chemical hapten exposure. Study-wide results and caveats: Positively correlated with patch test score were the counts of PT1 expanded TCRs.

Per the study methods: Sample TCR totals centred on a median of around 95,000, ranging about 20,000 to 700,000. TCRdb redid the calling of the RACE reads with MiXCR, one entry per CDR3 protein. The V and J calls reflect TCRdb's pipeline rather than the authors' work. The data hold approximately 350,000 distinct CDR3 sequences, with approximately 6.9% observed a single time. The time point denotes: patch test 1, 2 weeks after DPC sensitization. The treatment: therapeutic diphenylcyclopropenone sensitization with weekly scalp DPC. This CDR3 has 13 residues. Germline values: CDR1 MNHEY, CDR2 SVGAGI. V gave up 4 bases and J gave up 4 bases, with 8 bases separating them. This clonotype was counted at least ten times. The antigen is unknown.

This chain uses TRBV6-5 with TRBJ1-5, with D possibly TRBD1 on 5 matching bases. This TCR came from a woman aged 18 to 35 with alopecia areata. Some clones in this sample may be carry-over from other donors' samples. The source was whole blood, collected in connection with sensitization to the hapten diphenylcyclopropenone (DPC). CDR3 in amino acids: CASSFQGNQPQHF. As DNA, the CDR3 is TGTGCCAGCAGTTTCCAGGGTAATCAGCCCCAGCATTTT.